The 27 T cell receptor beta chains reported below all come from one sample, sequenced in a study of shared clonotypes between healthy human individuals. The table came from immunoSEQ multiplex PCR; TCRdb's copy has only in-frame clones and leaves some out. Here the sample spans around 600,000 clones, 95% to 98% being singletons. The source material was naive CD4+ T cells sorted from blood. The subset was: CD45RA+ positively selected. The origin of the receptors is a woman aged 25 to 39 in good health.

This chain uses TRBV6-5 with TRBJ2-3; TRBD1 matches at 9 bases. V lost 6 bases, J lost 4 bases, and 8 bases stayed unmatched. The germline V gene has CDR1 MNHEY and CDR2 SVGAGI. The CDR3 covers 15 residues. The CDR3 sequence: CASSRTGGSADTQYF. The CDR3 nucleotides are TGTGCCAGCAGCCGCACAGGGGGCAGCGCAGATACGCAGTATTTT.

CDR3 nucleotide sequence: TGTGCCAGCAGCTTCCTAAAAGGGGGCAATGAGCAGTTCTTC. Protein: CASSFLKGGNEQFF. The chain links TRBV7-8 to TRBJ2-1, with D perhaps TRBD1 (6 bases). CDR3 length: 14 residues. Trimming left V 3 bases short and J 6 bases short, with 12 bases between. Germline V gives CDR1 SGHVS, CDR2 FQNEAQ.

The chain has TRBV7-2 and TRBJ2-7; D is perhaps TRBD2 (6 bases). V shed 5 bases and J shed 4 bases, with 21 bases lying between them. CDR1 is SGHTA, CDR2 FQGNSA, per germline. This CDR3 contains 16 residues. CDR3 bases: TGTGCCAGCAGCCTAAGGCGGGGAGGCCTACTGTACGAGCAGTACTTC. It translates to CASSLRRGGLLYEQYF.

With regard to this clone: Distinct nucleotide sequences in the sample also encode this CDR3. The rearrangement joins TRBV7-9 to TRBJ2-1; the D is unclear. Germline V CDR1 and CDR2: SEHNR, FQNEAQ (reference sequence). CDR3 size: 15 residues. Trimming took 4 bases from V and 2 from J, leaving 12 bases between them. CDR3: CASSSLAATYNEQFF. For the CDR3, the DNA is TGTGCCAGCAGCTCCTTGGCCGCTACCTACAATGAGCAGTTCTTC.

The CDR3 sequence: CASSQYPTGSGNTIYF. CDR3 bases: TGTGCCAGCAGCCAATACCCGACTGGCTCTGGAAACACCATATATTTT. The chain links TRBV14 to TRBJ1-3; D is undetermined. Germline V gene lookup returns CDR1 SGHDN and CDR2 FVKESK. This CDR3 has 16 residues. The V end was cut by 2 bases, the J end by 0 bases, with 11 bases between.

This clone was recorded once. The chain couples TRBV28 to TRBJ1-5; no clear D. This CDR3 is built from 12 residues. From germline, CDR1 is MDHEN and CDR2 SYDVKM. Between the trimmed V and J ends, which lost 7 bases and 5 bases, there was a span of 9 bases. The CDR3 loop reads CASTLEYQPQHF. For the CDR3, the DNA is TGTGCCAGCACCCTCGAATATCAGCCCCAGCATTTT.

The chain combines TRBV19 with TRBJ2-6, with a tentative D call TRBD1 (6 bases). The germline V and J ends were trimmed by 7 bases and 2 bases, with 12 bases remaining between them. The CDR3 loop spans 15 amino acids. Germline CDR1 and CDR2: LNHDA and SQIVND (reference sequence). CDR3 sequence reads: CASTEQGTGANVLTF. In nucleotides, the CDR3 is TGTGCCAGTACCGAACAGGGAACTGGGGCCAACGTCCTGACTTTC.

The chain links TRBV7-8 to TRBJ2-7; D unresolved. The CDR3 has 13 amino acids. Germline V CDR1 and CDR2: SGHVS, FQNEAQ. Deletions cut 5 bases from V and 3 bases from J, with 11 bases between. The DNA for the CDR3 is TGTGCCAGCAGCCTATCCGTGGTCTACGAGCAGTACTTC. It is translated as CASSLSVVYEQYF.

The chain carries TRBV29-1 and TRBJ2-7; D remains ambiguous. The V end was cut by 4 bases, the J end by 4 bases, with 11 bases between. Germline loops: CDR1 SQVTM, CDR2 ANQGSEA. The CDR3 is made up of 12 amino acids. CDR3 sequence reads: CSVAPSGYEQYF. The DNA for the CDR3 is TGCAGCGTTGCCCCCAGTGGATACGAGCAGTACTTC.

DNA of the CDR3: TGTGCCAGCAGATCCGGGACAGGGAACACCGGGGAGCTGTTTTTT. This sequence encodes CASRSGTGNTGELFF. The chain uses TRBV7-9 and TRBJ2-2; TRBD1 matches 8 bases. Germline V gene lookup returns CDR1 SEHNR and CDR2 FQNEAQ (reference sequence). With 6 bases clipped from V and 1 base from J, the junction kept 4 bases outside the gene matches. The CDR3 totals 15 residues. Combining the CDR3 with reference TRBV7-9 and TRBJ2-2 gives the whole variable domain DTGVSQNPRHKITKRGQNVTFRCDPISEHNRLYWYRQTLGQGPEFLTYFQNEAQLEKSRLLSDRFSAERPKGSFSTLEIQRTEQGDSAMYLCASRSGTGNTGELFFGEGSRLTVL.

This chain connects TRBV6-1 to TRBJ1-3, with D perhaps TRBD1 (6 bases). The CDR3 is 16 residues long. Germline assignment: CDR1 MNHNS and CDR2 SASEGT. V lost 1 base and J 8 bases, leaving 18 bases between the germline ends. The CDR3 bases are TGTGCCAGCAGTGAAGGCCCAGGGGCTCGCGGGGACACCATATATTTT. Translation gives CASSEGPGARGDTIYF.

The genes are TRBV28 and TRBJ2-1; maybe TRBD2 (6 bases). V lost 6 bases and J lost 0, with 12 bases in between. Germline CDR1 and CDR2: MDHEN and SYDVKM. CDR3 length: 15 residues. The CDR3 bases are TGTGCCAGCAGCCGGGACTTTTTCTCCTACAATGAGCAGTTCTTC. Translation gives CASSRDFFSYNEQFF.

In DNA, the CDR3 is TGTGCCATTGCCCCAGGACAGGGAGCCGATACGCAGTATTTT. It codes for CAIAPGQGADTQYF. The V call is TRBV10-3, the J call TRBJ2-3, with 8 bases lining up with TRBD1. Germline CDR1 ENHRY, CDR2 SYGVKD. V was pared by 9 bases and J by 6 bases, with 11 bases of the junction left unmatched. The CDR3 sequence is 14 residues long.

V and J are TRBV5-1 and TRBJ2-5; D is possibly TRBD2 (7 bases). Deletions cut 0 bases from V and 5 bases from J, with 11 bases between. The CDR3 consists of 14 residues. Germline V gene lookup returns CDR1 SGHRS and CDR2 YFSETQ. In DNA form, the CDR3 reads TGCGCCAGCAGCTTGGAGGGGGGGCACGAGACCCAGTACTTC. Protein product: CASSLEGGHETQYF.

The chain combines TRBV6-4 with TRBJ1-1, with D maybe TRBD1 (5 bases). Trimming cost V 4 bases and J 0 bases, with 12 bases left between them. The germline gives CDR1 MRHNA, CDR2 SNTAGT. The CDR3 contains 15 residues. The DNA for the CDR3 is TGTGCCAGCAGTGGAACGGGGGGATTGAACACTGAAGCTTTCTTT. This sequence encodes CASSGTGGLNTEAFF.

The genes are TRBV5-1 and TRBJ1-3; 7 bases are a match to TRBD1. CDR1 is SGHRS and CDR2 is YFSETQ in the germline V gene. J was trimmed by 0 bases and V by 4 bases; bases with no gene match: 7. The CDR3 is 16 amino acids. The CDR3 is CASSGRDSNSGNTIYF. For the CDR3, the DNA is TGCGCCAGCAGCGGGAGGGACAGTAACTCTGGAAACACCATATATTTT.

The chain combines TRBV19 with TRBJ2-1; possible D gene TRBD2, 6 bases. The CDR3 sequence is 16 residues long. Trimming cost V 7 bases and J 2 bases, with 18 bases left between them. Germline CDR1 and CDR2: LNHDA and SQIVND (reference sequence). The CDR3 is CASIDPRGGTYNEQFF. CDR3 bases: TGTGCCAGTATCGACCCTAGGGGAGGCACCTACAATGAGCAGTTCTTC.

The V and J genes are TRBV4-1 and TRBJ2-5; no definite D call. The ends were cut back, 4 bases at V and 5 bases at J, with 5 bases in the middle. This CDR3 has 11 amino acids. Per germline, CDR1 MGHRA and CDR2 YSYEKL. The CDR3 reads CASSLGETQYF. CDR3 nucleotides: TGCGCCAGCAGCCTTGGGGAGACCCAGTACTTC.

This chain uses TRBV5-1 with TRBJ2-7, with 9 nucleotides matching TRBD1. The CDR3 covers 15 residues. The junction had 8 bases not matched to a gene; V was cut back by 4 bases and J by 3 bases. Per the germline V gene, CDR1 is SGHRS and CDR2 is YFSETQ. The DNA of the CDR3 is TGCGCCAGCAGCCCCCTCGACAGGGGGTTCTACGAGCAGTACTTC. It encodes CASSPLDRGFYEQYF.

This chain links TRBV5-1 with TRBJ2-7, with 8 bases fitting TRBD1. This CDR3 spans 14 amino acids. The germline V gene encodes CDR1 SGHRS and CDR2 YFSETQ. V gave up 4 bases and J gave up 3 bases; unmatched junction bases: 6. The CDR3 nucleotides are TGCGCCAGCAGCAAGGACAGGGAACGCTACGAGCAGTACTTC. Translation: CASSKDRERYEQYF.

The genes are TRBV18 and TRBJ2-1, with 7 bases lining up with TRBD2. V shed 0 bases and J 2 bases; nucleotides not matched to a gene: 7. The length of the CDR3 is 17 residues. The germline V gene has CDR1 KGHSH and CDR2 LQKENI. CDR3 residues: CASSPPSGGATYNEQFF. In DNA form, the CDR3 reads TGTGCCAGCTCACCACCGTCGGGGGGTGCAACCTACAATGAGCAGTTCTTC.

The chain links TRBV18 to TRBJ1-1; no reliable D call. CDR1 is KGHSH, CDR2 LQKENI, per germline. The CDR3 sequence is 12 residues long. Trimming took 0 bases from V and 10 from J, leaving 9 bases between them. The CDR3 protein is CASSPPSGGAFF. Written as DNA, the CDR3 is TGTGCCAGCTCACCACCCAGTGGTGGAGCTTTCTTT. The full variable domain, in which reference TRBV18 and TRBJ1-1 provide the parts outside the CDR3, is NAGVMQNPRHLVRRRGQEARLRCSPMKGHSHVYWYRQLPEEGLKFMVYLQKENIIDESGMPKERFSAEFPKEGPSILRIQQVVRGDSAAYFCASSPPSGGAFFGQGTRLTVV.

The chain carries TRBV11-2 and TRBJ1-6, with D perhaps TRBD1 (5 bases). V gave up 3 bases and J gave up 7 bases, with 22 bases separating them. The CDR3 totals 18 residues. Germline CDR1 and CDR2: SGHAT and FQNNGV. The CDR3 DNA is TGTGCCAGCAGCTTTCAAGGGGTCCGGTTAGGACCAAATTCACCCCTCCACTTT. The encoded protein is CASSFQGVRLGPNSPLHF.

This clone was observed a few times. The V call is TRBV7-9, the J call TRBJ2-5; 7 nucleotides align to TRBD2. Germline CDR1 SEHNR, CDR2 FQNEAQ (reference sequence). J lost 5 bases, V lost 3 bases, and 9 bases had no gene match. There are 15 residues in the CDR3. The DNA for the CDR3 is TGTGCCAGCAGCTTTGGGGGAGGGCCGATGGAGACCCAGTACTTC. Protein product: CASSFGGGPMETQYF.

The chain joins TRBV7-8 to TRBJ1-2, with 11 bases aligning to TRBD1. Germline-derived CDR1 and CDR2 are SGHVS and FQNEAQ. Trimming took 4 bases from V and 7 from J; bases not matched to a gene: 8. This CDR3 has 15 amino acids. CDR3 in DNA: TGTGCCAGCAGCTCCTCGGACAGGGGGCAGGGTGGCTACACCTTC. Translating gives CASSSSDRGQGGYTF.

The chain carries TRBV18 and TRBJ2-5; 8 bases are shared with TRBD2. The CDR3 loop spans 15 amino acids. With V trimmed by 3 bases and J by 5 bases, 8 bases remained unmatched. CDR1 and CDR2 from the germline V gene are KGHSH and LQKENI. The CDR3: CASSPLSGERETQYF. The CDR3 DNA follows: TGTGCCAGCTCACCGCTTAGCGGGGAGAGGGAGACCCAGTACTTC.

For this clone: Other DNA sequences of this sample code for an identical CDR3. The chain couples TRBV18 to TRBJ2-1; D is perhaps TRBD1 or TRBD2 (5 bases each). Trimming removed 2 bases at V and 7 bases at J, with 12 bases between. This CDR3 region has 14 residues. Germline-derived CDR1 and CDR2 are KGHSH and LQKENI. CDR3 nucleotides: TGTGCCAGCTCACCAGGTCTAGCAGGGAATGAGCAGTTCTTC. Translating gives CASSPGLAGNEQFF. Full variable domain (remainder filled in from reference TRBV18 and TRBJ2-1): NAGVMQNPRHLVRRRGQEARLRCSPMKGHSHVYWYRQLPEEGLKFMVYLQKENIIDESGMPKERFSAEFPKEGPSILRIQQVVRGDSAAYFCASSPGLAGNEQFFGPGTRLTVL.